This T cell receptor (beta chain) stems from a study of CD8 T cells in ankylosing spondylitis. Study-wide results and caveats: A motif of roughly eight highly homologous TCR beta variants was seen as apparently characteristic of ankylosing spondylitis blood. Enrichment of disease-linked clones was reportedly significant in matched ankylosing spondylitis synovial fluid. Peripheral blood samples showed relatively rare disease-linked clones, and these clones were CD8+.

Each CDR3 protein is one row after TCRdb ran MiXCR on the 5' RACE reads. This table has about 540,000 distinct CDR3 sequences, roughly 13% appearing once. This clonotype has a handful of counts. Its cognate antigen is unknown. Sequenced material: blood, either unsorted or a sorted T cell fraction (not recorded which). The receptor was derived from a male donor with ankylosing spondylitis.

CDR3 DNA sequence: TGTGCCAGCATGGGTCCTGCGGGTTCTCGTATGAATGAGCAGTTCTTC. Protein product: CASMGPAGSRMNEQFF. The chain couples TRBV2 to TRBJ2-1; D is perhaps TRBD2 (5 bases). This CDR3 contains 16 residues. In germline, CDR1 is SNHLY, CDR2 FYNNEI. Trimming took 7 bases from V and 7 from J, leaving 23 bases between them.